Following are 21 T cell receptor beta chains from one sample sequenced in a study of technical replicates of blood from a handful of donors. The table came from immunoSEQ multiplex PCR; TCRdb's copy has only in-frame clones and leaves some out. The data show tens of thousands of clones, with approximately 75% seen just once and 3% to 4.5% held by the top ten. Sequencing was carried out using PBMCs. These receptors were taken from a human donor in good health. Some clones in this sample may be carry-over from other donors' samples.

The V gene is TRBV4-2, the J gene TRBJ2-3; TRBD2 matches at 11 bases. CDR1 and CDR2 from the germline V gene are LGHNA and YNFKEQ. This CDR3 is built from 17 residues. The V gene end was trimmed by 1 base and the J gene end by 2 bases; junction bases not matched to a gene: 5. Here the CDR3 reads CASSQGYSGGDTDTQYF. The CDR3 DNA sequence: TGTGCCAGCAGCCAAGGCTATAGCGGGGGGGACACAGATACGCAGTATTTT.

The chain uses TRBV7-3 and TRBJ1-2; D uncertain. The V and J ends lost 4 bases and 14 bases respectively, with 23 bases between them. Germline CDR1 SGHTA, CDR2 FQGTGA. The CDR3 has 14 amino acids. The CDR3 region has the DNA TGTGCCAGCAGCTACGGGCCAGGCGAGGGTGCCGTGACCTTC. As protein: CASSYGPGEGAVTF.

In nucleotides, the CDR3 is TGCGCCAGCAGCTTGGCGGAGCGGTACCAAGAGACCCAGTACTTC. This codes for CASSLAERYQETQYF. The V and J genes are TRBV5-1 and TRBJ2-5; tentative D call: TRBD2 (5 bases). The CDR3 extends over 15 amino acids. Germline V gene data show CDR1 as SGHRS and CDR2 as YFSETQ. V was clipped by 0 bases and J by 0 bases, with 9 bases between them. The full variable domain, completed using reference TRBV5-1 and TRBJ2-5, is KAGVTQTPRYLIKTRGQQVTLSCSPISGHRSVSWYQQTPGQGLQFLFEYFSETQRNKGNFPGRFSGRQFSNSRSEMNVSTLELGDSALYLCASSLAERYQETQYFGPGTRLLVL.

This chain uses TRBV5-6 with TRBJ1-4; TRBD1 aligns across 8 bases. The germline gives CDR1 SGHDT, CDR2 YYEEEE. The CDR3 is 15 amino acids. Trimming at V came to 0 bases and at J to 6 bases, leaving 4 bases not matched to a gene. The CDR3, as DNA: TGTGCCAGCAGCTTGGAGGCAGGGGGCGATGAAAAACTGTTTTTT. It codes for CASSLEAGGDEKLFF.

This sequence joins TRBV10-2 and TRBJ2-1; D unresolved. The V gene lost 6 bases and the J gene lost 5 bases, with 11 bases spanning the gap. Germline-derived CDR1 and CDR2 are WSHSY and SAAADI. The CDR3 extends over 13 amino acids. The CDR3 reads CASRPGSHNEQFF. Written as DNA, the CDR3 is TGCGCCAGCAGACCCGGGTCCCACAATGAGCAGTTCTTC.

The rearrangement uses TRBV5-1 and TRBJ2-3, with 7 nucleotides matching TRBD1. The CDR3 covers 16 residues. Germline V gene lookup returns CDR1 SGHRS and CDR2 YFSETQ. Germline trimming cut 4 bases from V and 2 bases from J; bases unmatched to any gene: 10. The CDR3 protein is CASSTGTALVTDTQYF. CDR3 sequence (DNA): TGCGCCAGCAGCACAGGGACAGCACTTGTCACAGATACGCAGTATTTT.

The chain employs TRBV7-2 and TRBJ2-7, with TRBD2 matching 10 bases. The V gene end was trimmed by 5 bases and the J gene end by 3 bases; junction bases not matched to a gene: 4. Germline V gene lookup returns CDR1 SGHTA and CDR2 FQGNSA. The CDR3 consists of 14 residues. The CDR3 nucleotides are TGTGCCAGCAGCCGGACTAGCGGAAACTACGAGCAGTACTTC. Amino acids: CASSRTSGNYEQYF.

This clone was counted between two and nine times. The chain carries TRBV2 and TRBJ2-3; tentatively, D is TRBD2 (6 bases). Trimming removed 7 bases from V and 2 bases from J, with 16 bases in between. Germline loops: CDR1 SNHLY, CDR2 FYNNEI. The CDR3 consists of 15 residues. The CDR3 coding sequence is TGTGCCAGCATCCGAGAGCTAGCGCCCACAGATACGCAGTATTTT. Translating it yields CASIRELAPTDTQYF. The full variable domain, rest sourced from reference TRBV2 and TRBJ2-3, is EPEVTQTPSHQVTQMGQEVILRCVPISNHLYFYWYRQILGQKVEFLVSFYNNEISEKSEIFDDQFSVERPDGSNFTLKIRSTKLEDSAMYFCASIRELAPTDTQYFGPGTRLTVL.

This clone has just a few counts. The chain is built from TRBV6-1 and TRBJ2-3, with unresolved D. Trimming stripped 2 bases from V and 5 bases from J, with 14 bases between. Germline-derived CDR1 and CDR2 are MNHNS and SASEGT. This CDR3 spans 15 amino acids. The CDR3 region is CASSEWAHVGDTQYF. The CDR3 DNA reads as TGTGCCAGCAGTGAATGGGCCCATGTTGGAGATACGCAGTATTTT.

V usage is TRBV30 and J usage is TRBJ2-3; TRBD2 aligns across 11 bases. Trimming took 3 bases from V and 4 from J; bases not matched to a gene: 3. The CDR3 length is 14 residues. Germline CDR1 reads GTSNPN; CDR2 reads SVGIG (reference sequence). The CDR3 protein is CAWSTSGSADTQYF. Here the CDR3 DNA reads TGTGCCTGGAGCACTAGCGGGAGTGCAGATACGCAGTATTTT.

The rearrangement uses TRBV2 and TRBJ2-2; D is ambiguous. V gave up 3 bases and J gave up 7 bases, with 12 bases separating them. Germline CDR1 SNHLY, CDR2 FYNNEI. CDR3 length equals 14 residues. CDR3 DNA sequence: TGTGCCAGCAGTGAGCGAGTAGATAGCGGGGAGCTGTTTTTT. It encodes CASSERVDSGELFF.

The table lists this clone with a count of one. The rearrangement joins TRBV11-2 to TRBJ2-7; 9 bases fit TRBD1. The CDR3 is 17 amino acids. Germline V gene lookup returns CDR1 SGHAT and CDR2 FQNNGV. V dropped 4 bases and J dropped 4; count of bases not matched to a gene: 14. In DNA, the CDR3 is TGTGCCAGCAGCTCGATAAAATGGGGACAGGGTAATTACGAGCAGTACTTC. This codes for CASSSIKWGQGNYEQYF.

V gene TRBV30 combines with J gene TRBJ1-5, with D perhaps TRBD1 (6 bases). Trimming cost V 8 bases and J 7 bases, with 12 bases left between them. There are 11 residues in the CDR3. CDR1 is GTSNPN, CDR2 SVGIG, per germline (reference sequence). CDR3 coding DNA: TGTGCCGCAGGGGCGCGGCAGCCCCAGCATTTT. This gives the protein CAAGARQPQHF.

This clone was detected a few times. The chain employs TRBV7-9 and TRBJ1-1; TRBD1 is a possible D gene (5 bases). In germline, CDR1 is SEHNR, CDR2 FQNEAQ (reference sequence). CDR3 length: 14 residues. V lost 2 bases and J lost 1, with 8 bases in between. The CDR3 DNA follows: TGTGCCAGCAGCTTATTCGGGGGGAACACTGAAGCTTTCTTT. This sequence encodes CASSLFGGNTEAFF.

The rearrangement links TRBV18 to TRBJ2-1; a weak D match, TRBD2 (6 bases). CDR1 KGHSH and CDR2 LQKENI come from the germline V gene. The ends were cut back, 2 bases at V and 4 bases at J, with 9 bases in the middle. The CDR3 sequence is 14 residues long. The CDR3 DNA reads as TGTGCCAGCTCACCAGACGGGAGTTACAATGAGCAGTTCTTC. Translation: CASSPDGSYNEQFF. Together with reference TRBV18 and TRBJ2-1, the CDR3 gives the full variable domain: NAGVMQNPRHLVRRRGQEARLRCSPMKGHSHVYWYRQLPEEGLKFMVYLQKENIIDESGMPKERFSAEFPKEGPSILRIQQVVRGDSAAYFCASSPDGSYNEQFFGPGTRLTVL.

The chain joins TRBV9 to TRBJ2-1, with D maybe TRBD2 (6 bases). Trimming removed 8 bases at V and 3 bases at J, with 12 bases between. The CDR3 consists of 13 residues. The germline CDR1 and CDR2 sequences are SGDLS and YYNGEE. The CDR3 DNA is TGTGCCAGTCCGGGAGTTGGCTACAATGAGCAGTTCTTC. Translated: CASPGVGYNEQFF.

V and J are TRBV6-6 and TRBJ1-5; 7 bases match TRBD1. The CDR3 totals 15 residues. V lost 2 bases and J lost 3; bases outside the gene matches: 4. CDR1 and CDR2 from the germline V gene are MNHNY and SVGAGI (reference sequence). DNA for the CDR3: TGTGCCAGCAGTTACAGAACAGGGGACAATCAGCCCCAGCATTTT. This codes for CASSYRTGDNQPQHF.

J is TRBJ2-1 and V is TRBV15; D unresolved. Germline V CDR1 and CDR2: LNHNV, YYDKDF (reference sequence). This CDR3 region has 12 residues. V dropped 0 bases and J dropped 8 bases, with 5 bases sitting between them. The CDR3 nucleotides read TGTGCCACCAGCAGAGATGAGGATGAGCAGTTCTTC. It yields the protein CATSRDEDEQFF.

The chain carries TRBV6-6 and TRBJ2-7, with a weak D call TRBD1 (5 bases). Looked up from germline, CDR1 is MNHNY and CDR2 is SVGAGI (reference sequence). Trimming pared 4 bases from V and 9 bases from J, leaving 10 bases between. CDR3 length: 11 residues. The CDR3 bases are TGTGCCAGCAGTTTAGGACAAGGGCAGTACTTC. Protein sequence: CASSLGQGQYF.

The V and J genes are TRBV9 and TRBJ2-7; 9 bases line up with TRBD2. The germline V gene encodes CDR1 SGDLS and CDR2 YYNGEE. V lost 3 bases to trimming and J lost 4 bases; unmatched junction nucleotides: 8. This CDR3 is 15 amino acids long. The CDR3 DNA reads TGTGCCAGCAGCGCATTAGCGGGGGACTTATACGAGCAGTACTTC. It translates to CASSALAGDLYEQYF.

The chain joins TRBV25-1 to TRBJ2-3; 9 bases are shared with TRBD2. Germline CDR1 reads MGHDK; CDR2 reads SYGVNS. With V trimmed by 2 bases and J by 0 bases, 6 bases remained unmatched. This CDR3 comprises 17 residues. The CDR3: CASSEGLAGRSTDTQYF. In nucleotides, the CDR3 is TGTGCCAGCAGTGAAGGCCTAGCGGGGCGCAGCACAGATACGCAGTATTTT. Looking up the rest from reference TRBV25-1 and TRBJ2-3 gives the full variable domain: EADIYQTPRYLVIGTGKKITLECSQTMGHDKMYWYQQDPGMELHLIHYSYGVNSTEKGDLSSESTVSRIRTEHFPLTLESARPSHTSQYLCASSEGLAGRSTDTQYFGPGTRLTVL.